These 5 T cell receptor beta chains originate from one sample sequenced in a study of T cell responses to AZD1222 COVID-19 vaccine. TCRdb keeps only in-frame clones here, not all; method: immunoSEQ multiplex PCR. Of 110,000 or so clones detected, roughly nine tenths appear once; the ten largest clones hold 44%. Sequenced here: peripheral blood, sampled 28 days after the second AZD1222 dose. These receptors originate from an adult who received the AZD1222 COVID-19 vaccine.

The rearrangement links TRBV28 to TRBJ1-5; 8 positions agree with TRBD1. The CDR3 is 16 residues long. Per the germline V gene, CDR1 is MDHEN and CDR2 is SYDVKM. V gave up 6 bases and J gave up 1 base; unmatched junction bases: 8. CDR3 in DNA: TGTGCCAGCAGCCGGACAGGGTACCGAAGCAATCAGCCCCAGCATTTT. Encoded protein: CASSRTGYRSNQPQHF. The entire variable domain, with the rest obtained from reference TRBV28 and TRBJ1-5, is as follows: DVKVTQSSRYLVKRTGEKVFLECVQDMDHENMFWYRQDPGLGLRLIYFSYDVKMKEKGDIPEGYSVSREKKERFSLILESASTNQTSMYLCASSRTGYRSNQPQHFGDGTRLSIL.

In this sample, this clone turned up many times. The J gene is TRBJ1-2, the V gene TRBV18; D is perhaps TRBD1 (5 bases). The CDR3 loop spans 17 amino acids. Germline V CDR1 and CDR2: KGHSH, LQKENI. Trimming left V 2 bases short and J 4 bases short, with 20 bases between. The CDR3 loop is CASSPSKGTAGAYGYTF. For the CDR3, the DNA is TGTGCCAGCTCACCATCGAAAGGGACGGCTGGAGCCTATGGCTACACCTTC.

Concerning this clone itself: The same CDR3 is also encoded by other DNA sequences in this sample. The chain is built from TRBV7-9 and TRBJ2-3; D may match TRBD1 or TRBD2 (7 bases each). This CDR3 is 14 amino acids long. CDR1 SEHNR and CDR2 FQNEAQ come from the germline V gene (reference sequence). The V end lost 3 bases, the J end lost 4 bases, and 11 bases lay between the germline ends. The CDR3: CASSLTGRADTQYF. CDR3 in DNA: TGTGCCAGCAGCTTGACAGGGAGGGCAGATACGCAGTATTTT.

This clone turned up a few times. CDR3 amino acids: CASSTRTSGQFF. In DNA, the CDR3 is TGTGCCAGCAGTACACGGACTAGCGGGCAGTTCTTC. The V and J genes are TRBV6-5 and TRBJ2-1; TRBD2 agrees at 10 bases. This CDR3 region has 12 residues. From germline, CDR1 is MNHEY and CDR2 SVGAGI. J gave up 12 bases and V 5 bases, and 4 bases lay outside the gene matches.

This clone was recorded once. V is TRBV27 and J is TRBJ2-7, with TRBD1 matching over 8 bases. This CDR3 region has 11 residues. V lost 5 bases, J lost 12 bases, and 6 bases stayed unmatched. CDR1 and CDR2 (germline): MNHEY, SMNVEV (reference sequence). In DNA, the CDR3 is TGTGCCAGCAGTAGGGGGGACAGGCCGTACTTC. This sequence encodes CASSRGDRPYF.